This record looks at one T cell receptor beta chain sequence and its context. This sample was included in a study of shared clonotypes between healthy human individuals. This table comes from immunoSEQ multiplex PCR, and its TCRdb copy is limited to in-frame clones, with some not included. In the table there are about 2 million clones, approximately 95% of which are singletons. Donors were healthy HIV-negative adults without recently reported acute infections or vaccinations. Those who donated, Caucasian adults without exception, all lived in Nashville, Tennessee. The CDR3 extends over 15 amino acids. Germline CDR1 and CDR2: MNHNY and SVGAGI (reference sequence). Trimming pared 6 bases from V and 8 bases from J, leaving 19 bases between.

The sequence was obtained from a man younger than 30 in good health. The chain recombines TRBV6-6 with TRBJ1-4, with D uncertain. Sequencing was performed on naive CD4+ T cells sorted from blood. The subset: CD45RA+ positively selected. The CDR3 spells CASSPGENGVEKLFF. The CDR3 coding sequence is TGTGCCAGCAGCCCTGGGGAGAATGGGGTGGAAAAACTGTTTTTT.